A selection of T cell receptor beta chains follows, all from one sample in a study of T-cell reconstitution after alpha-beta-depleted transplantation in children. TCRdb ran MiXCR on the PCR reads and lists one entry per CDR3 protein. The data hold around 240,000 distinct CDR3 sequences, with around 8.9% observed a single time. The input for sequencing was PBMCs from the stem cell graft donor, taken from the stem cell graft. These receptors all stem from a human donor who donated a stem cell graft to a child with SCID. Both conserved end residues are part of each CDR3. D genes are given only for firm matches. Size tells how often a clone was seen (once, few, many) or the class of an expanded clone, and some rows leave it out.

D gene	V gene	clone size	J gene	CDR3 DNA	CDR3 protein
TRBD1	TRBV5-1	many	TRBJ2-3	TGCGCCAGCAGCGCCGATGGCCCGTACAGGGGAGCAGATACGCAGTATTTT	CASSADGPYRGADTQYF
NA	TRBV20-1	many	TRBJ1-6	TGCAGTGCTCCAATGGGGGGGTTGGGCAGATCACCCCTCCACTTT	CSAPMGGLGRSPLHF
TRBD1	TRBV29-1	many	TRBJ1-2	TGCAGCGTGGGGACAGGGGAGGACTATGGCTACACCTTC	CSVGTGEDYGYTF
TRBD2	TRBV7-6	many	TRBJ2-5	TGTGCCAGCAGCCTTGGACTAGCGGGGGGGTACCAAGAGACCCAGTACTTC	CASSLGLAGGYQETQYF
NA	TRBV5-1	NA	TRBJ2-5	TGCGCCAGCAGCGGGGGTATAGGGGAGACCCAGTACTTC	CASSGGIGETQYF
NA	TRBV7-2	many	TRBJ2-1	TGTGCCAGCAGCAAGAGAGGTCCCTTGAGCTCCTACAATGAGCAGTTCTTC	CASSKRGPLSSYNEQFF
NA	TRBV18	many	TRBJ1-5	TGTGCCAGCTCACTGTCATCGGTGGAAACTTATCAGCCCCAGCATTTT	CASSLSSVETYQPQHF
NA	TRBV7-8	NA	TRBJ1-5	TGTGCCAGCAGCTTAGGGGCCCAGGGGCCCCAGCATTTT	CASSLGAQGPQHF
TRBD2	TRBV20-1	many	TRBJ2-1	TGCAGTGCTAGTACTAGCGGCTCCTACAATGAGCAGTTCTTC	CSASTSGSYNEQFF
NA	TRBV4-3	many	TRBJ1-2	TGCGCCAGCAGCCAAGATGGGGGGGCGCGGAACTATGGCTACACCTTC	CASSQDGGARNYGYTF
TRBD2	TRBV5-6	many	TRBJ2-3	TGTGCCAGCAGCTTGCTACTAGCGGGGGGAACCTCGCGGGATACGCAGTATTTT	CASSLLLAGGTSRDTQYF
TRBD2	TRBV5-1	many	TRBJ2-5	TGCGCCAGCAGCTTACTAGCGGGGGTGCCCGAGACCCAGTACTTC	CASSLLAGVPETQYF
NA	TRBV3-1	many	TRBJ1-1	TGTGCCAGCAGCCAAGGGACAGCCCCCGTGGGCACTGAAGCTTTCTTT	CASSQGTAPVGTEAFF
TRBD1	TRBV4-1	many	TRBJ1-3	TGCGCCAGCAGCCAAGTTGGGACAGTTGGAAACACCATATATTTT	CASSQVGTVGNTIYF
NA	TRBV4-3	many	TRBJ1-2	TGCGCCAGCAGCCAAGCCCAGACAGAGGCTAACTATGGCTACACCTTC	CASSQAQTEANYGYTF
TRBD1	TRBV5-1	many	TRBJ1-1	TGCGCCAGCAGCTTACAGGGGCCTCAAATAATGAACACTGAAGCTTTCTTT	CASSLQGPQIMNTEAFF
NA	TRBV6-1	many	TRBJ1-2	TGTGCCAGCACCTACCAGCCCCAGGGTCGATATGGCTACACCTTC	CASTYQPQGRYGYTF
NA	TRBV12-3/TRBV12-4	many	TRBJ1-4	TGTGCCAGCAGTTACAGAGAAAAACTGTTTTTT	CASSYREKLFF
TRBD1	TRBV6-2/TRBV6-3	many	TRBJ2-1	TGTGCCAGCAGTTACCTGAACCCGGGACAGGGTCGAGATGAGCAGTTCTTC	CASSYLNPGQGRDEQFF
TRBD1	TRBV5-1	many	TRBJ2-2	TGCGCCAGCAGCTTGTGGGACAGGAACACCGGGGAGCTGTTTTTT	CASSLWDRNTGELFF
TRBD1	TRBV7-8	few	TRBJ2-7	TGTGCCAGCAGCTTAGTGGCGGGGCAGGGGGCTTCCCACGAGCAGTACTTC	CASSLVAGQGASHEQYF
NA	TRBV12-3/TRBV12-4	many	TRBJ1-1	TGTGCCAGCAGTTCCTTGGGGGACACTGAAGCTTTCTTT	CASSSLGDTEAFF
NA	TRBV20-1	NA	TRBJ1-1	TGCAGTGCTAGAGATCGGACTGAAGCTTTCTTT	CSARDRTEAFF
TRBD1	TRBV7-2	few	TRBJ2-5	TGTGCCAGCCGATCAAGACAGGGGATTGTTGAGACCCAGTACTTC	CASRSRQGIVETQYF
TRBD2	TRBV20-1	NA	TRBJ2-5	TGCAGTGCTAGAGGGACTAGCGGGGGTGCCGGGATGAGTGAGACCCAGTACTTC	CSARGTSGGAGMSETQYF
NA	TRBV2	many	TRBJ1-1	TGTGCCAGCGTGCTTTTAACGAACACTGAAGCTTTCTTT	CASVLLTNTEAFF
NA	TRBV28	many	TRBJ2-2	TGTGCCAGCAGGCTTAGAGGAGAGGCGAGCACCGGGGAGCTGTTTTTT	CASRLRGEASTGELFF
NA	TRBV20-1	few	TRBJ2-1	TGCAGTGCTTTGTTCGGGGGCAATGAGCAGTTCTTC	CSALFGGNEQFF
TRBD1	TRBV20-1	many	TRBJ1-3	TGCAGTGCGCAGTACAGGGGGCGGGTTAACACCATATATTTT	CSAQYRGRVNTIYF
NA	TRBV3-1	NA	TRBJ1-1	TGTGCCAGCAGCCAGTGGGACCTCTCGAACACTGAAGCTTTCTTT	CASSQWDLSNTEAFF
TRBD1	TRBV7-2	many	TRBJ2-5	TGTGCCAGCAGCTTACTTGGGACAGGGCAAGAGACCCAGTACTTC	CASSLLGTGQETQYF
NA	TRBV12-3/TRBV12-4	many	TRBJ1-1	TGTGCCAGCAGCTTACTTCTTAACACTGAAGCTTTCTTT	CASSLLLNTEAFF
NA	TRBV3-1	many	TRBJ2-1	TGTGCCAGCAGCCAAGTTGGAGGGGGGCCCCGCAATGAGCAGTTCTTC	CASSQVGGGPRNEQFF
NA	TRBV6-1	many	TRBJ2-5	TGTGCCAGCAGCAGACTAGAGGGCGAGACCCAGTACTTC	CASSRLEGETQYF
NA	TRBV18	many	TRBJ1-1	TGTGCCAGCTCACCCTTCCGGTGGGAGGGGAGTTGGAACACTGAAGCTTTCTTT	CASSPFRWEGSWNTEAFF
NA	TRBV5-1	NA	TRBJ2-7	TGCGCCAGCAGCTTGGTCCCGGATTCCTACGAGCAGTACTTC	CASSLVPDSYEQYF
NA	TRBV29-1	many	TRBJ1-1	TGCAGCGCCCTGGACAGAACAATGAACACTGAAGCTTTCTTT	CSALDRTMNTEAFF
NA	TRBV29-1	many	TRBJ1-2	TGCAGCGTTGCCGCGGGTGGGACTAACGGCTACACCTTC	CSVAAGGTNGYTF
NA	TRBV12-3/TRBV12-4	many	TRBJ2-2	TGTGCCAGCAGTTTAGTAGTAGAGCGGGAGCTGTTTTTT	CASSLVVERELFF
TRBD2	TRBV4-3	many	TRBJ2-3	TGCGCCAGCAGCCAAGGTGATAGCGGGGCGCGGGGTACGCAGTATTTT	CASSQGDSGARGTQYF
NA	TRBV9	many	TRBJ1-1	TGTGCCAGCAGCGTAGGATCGGCGGGACGGAACACTGAAGCTTTCTTT	CASSVGSAGRNTEAFF
TRBD2	TRBV7-2	NA	TRBJ2-3	TGTGCCAGCACCATAGGGACTAGCCTCTCAGATACGCAGTATTTT	CASTIGTSLSDTQYF
NA	TRBV9	many	TRBJ1-1	TGTGCCAGCAGCGAACAGGGCCACACTGAAGCTTTCTTT	CASSEQGHTEAFF
NA	TRBV5-1	many	TRBJ1-1	TGCGCCAGCAGCTTGGAACAGGGTGGCACTGAAGCTTTCTTT	CASSLEQGGTEAFF
TRBD1	TRBV7-2	many	TRBJ2-3	TGTGCCAGCAGCTTACGCGGGACAGGGGGCCCAGATACGCAGTATTTT	CASSLRGTGGPDTQYF
TRBD1	TRBV7-2	NA	TRBJ1-1	TGTGCCAGCAGCCCCGACAGGGGGCAGGGGAACACTGAAGCTTTCTTT	CASSPDRGQGNTEAFF
TRBD1	TRBV3-1	many	TRBJ1-6	TGTGCCAGCAGCCAGGACAGGGTATATTCACCCCTCCACTTT	CASSQDRVYSPLHF
NA	TRBV5-1	many	TRBJ1-6	TGCGCCAGCAGCTTGGATGGCTGGAGCTCCTATAATTCACCCCTCCACTTT	CASSLDGWSSYNSPLHF
TRBD2	TRBV15	NA	TRBJ2-3	TGTGCCACCAGCAGGGACCAAGCGGGGGCGAGCACAGATACGCAGTATTTT	CATSRDQAGASTDTQYF
NA	TRBV5-1	many	TRBJ2-1	TGCGCCAGCAGCCCCGACGTGGGGGGACGGGACAATGAGCAGTTCTTC	CASSPDVGGRDNEQFF
NA	TRBV5-1	many	TRBJ1-6	TGCGCCAGCAGCTTCCCGGGCTTTAATTCACCCCTCCACTTT	CASSFPGFNSPLHF